The 3 T cell receptor beta chains below come from one sample, sequenced in a study of identical twins (dated by TCRdb to the mid-2010s). Receptor amplification or capture employed 5' RACE. The reads were generated on an Illumina HiSeq 2000. TCRdb reprocessing: public reads trimmed at Q25 with fastp, clones called with MiXCR, in-frame beta chains kept. Every distinct CDR3 protein forms one entry, paired with its most common genes and DNA. This sample gives roughly 470,000 distinct CDR3 sequences in total; approximately 14% of them show up just once. The leading ten clones occupy about 1% of the sample. This same sample was also part of a study on yellow fever vaccine responses in identical twins.

Sequenced: CD4+ T cells sorted from blood. These TCRs come from a woman under 30 in good health.

In this sample, this clonotype turned up a few times. This chain uses TRBV28 with TRBJ1-4, with 8 bases lining up with TRBD1. The trim removed 7 bases at V and 0 bases at J, leaving 7 bases unmatched. The length of the CDR3 is 16 residues. Germline values: CDR1 MDHEN, CDR2 SYDVKM. The CDR3 DNA is TGTGCCAGCACCGGACAGGGTGGAGCAACTAATGAAAAACTGTTTTTT. Its protein is CASTGQGGATNEKLFF. The whole variable domain, remainder taken from reference TRBV28 and TRBJ1-4, is DVKVTQSSRYLVKRTGEKVFLECVQDMDHENMFWYRQDPGLGLRLIYFSYDVKMKEKGDIPEGYSVSREKKERFSLILESASTNQTSMYLCASTGQGGATNEKLFFGSGTQLSVL.

This chain joins TRBV10-3 and TRBJ1-6; D gene unclear. Germline assignment: CDR1 ENHRY and CDR2 SYGVKD. V was pared by 7 bases and J by 11 bases, with 18 bases between. This CDR3 comprises 14 residues. The CDR3 loop reads CAIKEAGGGTPLHF. The CDR3 bases are TGTGCCATCAAGGAAGCCGGTGGTGGGACACCCCTCCACTTT.

This clonotype was counted many times. This chain joins TRBV5-1 and TRBJ2-1; 13 bases line up with TRBD2. Germline lookup yields CDR1 SGHRS and CDR2 YFSETQ. The CDR3 is 17 amino acids. Trimming cost V 0 bases and J 3 bases; bases outside gene matches: 3. The CDR3 loop is CASSLGLAGGLYNEQFF. The CDR3 DNA is TGCGCCAGCAGCTTGGGACTAGCGGGGGGCCTCTACAATGAGCAGTTCTTC.